The entry below gives a single T cell receptor (beta chain) sequence along with its context. Its matching antigen is unknown. This record comes from a study of cytomegalovirus exposure and HLA in healthy donors. Study observations and caveats: Indistinguishable V segments such as TRBV6-2 and TRBV6-3 were excluded.

V dropped 3 bases and J dropped 5 bases, with 9 bases sitting between them. This CDR3 is 12 amino acids long. Germline values: CDR1 SGHRS, CDR2 YFSETQ. 60 Vbeta and 13 Jbeta primers were used in PCR. The data were produced by immunoSEQ multiplex PCR, yet TCRdb's version contains in-frame clones alone and is incomplete. The top ten clones hold approximately 6% of a sample with 35,000 to 40,000 clones, about 67% of them seen once. Sequenced sample: PBMCs. The sequence was collected from a man aged 25 to 40 in good health and CMV-seronegative. The gene calls are TRBV5-1 and TRBJ2-7, with a weak D call TRBD2 (6 bases). CDR3 coding DNA: TGCGCCAGCAGCTCGACGGGGGACGAGCAGTACTTC. Its protein is CASSSTGDEQYF. Together with reference TRBV5-1 and TRBJ2-7, the CDR3 gives the full variable domain: KAGVTQTPRYLIKTRGQQVTLSCSPISGHRSVSWYQQTPGQGLQFLFEYFSETQRNKGNFPGRFSGRQFSNSRSEMNVSTLELGDSALYLCASSSTGDEQYFGPGTRLTVT.